This T cell receptor beta chain came from a study of regulatory dendritic cells for organ transplantation. Study-wide findings and caveats: Memory CD8+ clonal expansion seemed more limited with regulatory than mature dendritic cells. Considerable individual heterogeneity was seen in alloreactive memory CD8+ T cells.

In regard to this clone: No antigen is known for it.

This CDR3 has 15 residues. The V and J ends lost 4 bases and 3 bases, in that order; junction bases with no gene match: 4. Germline V lookup: CDR1 MNHNY, CDR2 SVGAGI (reference sequence). Sequenced by immunoSEQ multiplex PCR; TCRdb stores in-frame clones only, minus some. The repertoire consists of 26,000 or so clones, with 82% occurring once and the leading ten covering approximately 0.094%. Sequencing was done on a sample of naive CD4+ T cells from blood. The subset: CD45RA+ naive T cells. This sequence originates from a human donor in good health. The chain combines TRBV6-6 with TRBJ2-2, with 8 bases lining up with TRBD1. CDR3 nucleotide sequence: TGTGCCAGCAGTTTGGACAGGGTGGACACCGGGGAGCTGTTTTTT. Translating it yields CASSLDRVDTGELFF.